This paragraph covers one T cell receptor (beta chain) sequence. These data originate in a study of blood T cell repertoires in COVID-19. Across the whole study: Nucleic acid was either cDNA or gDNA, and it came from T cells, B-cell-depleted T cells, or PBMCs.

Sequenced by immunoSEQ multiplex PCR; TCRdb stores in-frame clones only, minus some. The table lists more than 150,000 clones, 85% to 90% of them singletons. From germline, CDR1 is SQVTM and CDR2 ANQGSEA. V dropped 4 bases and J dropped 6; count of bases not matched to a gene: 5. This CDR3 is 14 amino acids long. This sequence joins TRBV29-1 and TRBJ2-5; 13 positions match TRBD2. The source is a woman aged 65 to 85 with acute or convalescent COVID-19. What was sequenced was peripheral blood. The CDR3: CSVVGTSGTKTQYF. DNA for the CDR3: TGCAGCGTTGTCGGGACTAGCGGGACGAAGACCCAGTACTTC. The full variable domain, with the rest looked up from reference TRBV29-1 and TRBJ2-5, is SAVISQKPSRDICQRGTSLTIQCQVDSQVTMMFWYRQQPGQSLTLIATANQGSEATYESGFVIDKFPISRPNLTFSTLTVSNMSPEDSSIYLCSVVGTSGTKTQYFGPGTRLLVL.